The next 8 T cell receptor beta chains were all read from a single sample in a study of PD-1 blockade in classical Hodgkin lymphoma. This table comes from immunoSEQ multiplex PCR, and its TCRdb copy is limited to in-frame clones, with some not included. Among approximately 99,000 clones, roughly nine tenths were seen once, and the ten largest hold nearly 20%. Following autologous stem cell transplantation, relapse occurred in every patient, and exposure to brentuximab vedotin varied. The sample consisted of peripheral blood mononuclear cells (PBMCs), taken before the second cycle of nivolumab. These receptors all come from a human donor with classical Hodgkin lymphoma.

The chain has TRBV29-1 and TRBJ2-1; 9 bases align to TRBD2. The CDR3 totals 20 residues. Germline assignment: CDR1 SQVTM and CDR2 ANQGSEA. The V gene end was trimmed by 0 bases and the J gene end by 3 bases; junction bases not matched to a gene: 18. Here the CDR3 reads CSVEDLGGAAAGGIYNEQFF. The CDR3 nucleotides read TGCAGCGTTGAAGATCTGGGGGGCGCGGCAGCGGGAGGAATCTACAATGAGCAGTTCTTC.

The chain has TRBV28 and TRBJ2-2, with no clear D. Trimming removed 6 bases from V and 8 bases from J, with 4 bases in between. The CDR3 is made up of 10 amino acids. CDR1 and CDR2 (germline): MDHEN, SYDVKM. The CDR3 here is CASREGELFF. The CDR3 DNA reads as TGTGCCAGCAGGGAAGGGGAGCTGTTTTTT. Full variable domain (remainder filled in from reference TRBV28 and TRBJ2-2): DVKVTQSSRYLVKRTGEKVFLECVQDMDHENMFWYRQDPGLGLRLIYFSYDVKMKEKGDIPEGYSVSREKKERFSLILESASTNQTSMYLCASREGELFFGEGSRLTVL.

The rearrangement uses TRBV27 and TRBJ2-1; D remains ambiguous. Germline values: CDR1 MNHEY, CDR2 SMNVEV (reference sequence). V was shortened by 8 bases and J by 5 bases, with 7 bases between the two germline ends. The CDR3 has 11 amino acids. The CDR3 coding sequence is TGTGCCAGCGATGACCACAATGAGCAGTTCTTC. Its protein product is CASDDHNEQFF.

The chain combines TRBV11-2 with TRBJ2-1; 7 bases are shared with TRBD2. Losses at the gene ends were 3 bases for V and 1 base for J; bases not matched to a gene: 9. Germline V gene sequence: CDR1 SGHAT, CDR2 FQNNGV. The CDR3 sequence is 17 residues long. The CDR3 loop reads CASSLVGGSPSYNEQFF. CDR3 DNA sequence: TGTGCCAGCAGCTTGGTTGGCGGGAGTCCTTCCTACAATGAGCAGTTCTTC.

The chain combines TRBV4-3 with TRBJ2-3, with TRBD2 matching 8 bases. Trimming at V came to 0 bases and at J to 4 bases, leaving 9 bases not matched to a gene. CDR1 is LGHNA, CDR2 YSLEER, per germline. The length of the CDR3 is 17 residues. The CDR3 nucleotides read TGCGCCAGCAGCCAAGATTCCTTGGCGGGGGGCGCAGATACGCAGTATTTT. Translation: CASSQDSLAGGADTQYF.

The sample holds one count of this clone. V gene TRBV6-5 combines with J gene TRBJ2-7; D is ambiguous. Germline V CDR1 and CDR2: MNHEY, SVGAGI. Trimming removed 3 bases at V and 9 bases at J, with 12 bases between. This CDR3 comprises 12 residues. Here the CDR3 DNA reads TGTGCCAGCAGTTATTCCGATGTCACGCAGTACTTC. This sequence encodes CASSYSDVTQYF.

CDR3 in amino acids: CASSPRLAGTNEQFF. The DNA of the CDR3 is TGTGCCAGTAGTCCACGGCTAGCGGGAACTAATGAGCAGTTCTTC. This chain uses TRBV19 with TRBJ2-1; TRBD2 matches 9 bases. In germline, CDR1 is LNHDA, CDR2 SQIVND (reference sequence). The length of the CDR3 is 15 residues. V was clipped by 5 bases and J by 7 bases; unmatched bases: 9.

This clone was picked up one time. The chain employs TRBV6-5 and TRBJ2-5; D might be TRBD1 or TRBD2, each matching 5 bases. The germline V gene has CDR1 MNHEY and CDR2 SVGAGI. Trimming shortened V by 11 bases and J by 2 bases, and 15 bases separated the two germline ends. The CDR3 sequence is 13 residues long. CDR3: CASGSGIQETQYF. CDR3 in DNA: TGTGCCTCAGGGAGTGGAATACAAGAGACCCAGTACTTC.